The 3 T cell receptor beta chains listed next were all sequenced from one sample in a study of Ad26.COV2.S vaccination and SARS-CoV-2 variants. Assay used: immunoSEQ multiplex PCR; TCRdb lists only in-frame clones, some missing. The sample consists of hundreds of thousands of clones, 87% of them appearing once. Treatment given: roughly 19 received Ad26.COV2.S at low or high dose, single or two shots; about five received placebo; per-sample allocation not given. Day 63 after the first injection of vaccine or placebo was the sampling time. The source material was peripheral blood, sampled in a trial of Ad26.COV2.S vaccine versus placebo. Receptors originate from a person aged 18 to 65 who received the Ad26.COV2.S COVID-19 vaccine or a placebo.

This chain links TRBV4-1 with TRBJ1-4; a weak D match, TRBD1 (5 bases). The CDR3 loop spans 16 amino acids. Germline CDR1 and CDR2: MGHRA and YSYEKL. Trimming took 0 bases from V and 3 from J, leaving 11 bases between them. The CDR3 DNA sequence: TGCGCCAGCAGCCAAGATCGCAGGGTATCTAATGAAAAACTGTTTTTT. Amino acid sequence: CASSQDRRVSNEKLFF.

This clone was detected only a few times. The V call is TRBV2, the J call TRBJ1-2, with D possibly matching TRBD1 (5 bases). The ends were cut back, 3 bases at V and 7 bases at J, with 15 bases in the middle. This CDR3 comprises 14 residues. Germline V gene lookup returns CDR1 SNHLY and CDR2 FYNNEI. CDR3 DNA: TGTGCCAGCAGTGATAAGGGGAAGGAGGCTGGCTACACCTTC. This encodes CASSDKGKEAGYTF. The full variable domain, rest sourced from reference TRBV2 and TRBJ1-2, is EPEVTQTPSHQVTQMGQEVILRCVPISNHLYFYWYRQILGQKVEFLVSFYNNEISEKSEIFDDQFSVERPDGSNFTLKIRSTKLEDSAMYFCASSDKGKEAGYTFGSGTRLTVV.

Points on this clone: Other DNA sequences of this sample code for an identical CDR3. The chain combines TRBV7-2 with TRBJ1-3; no clear D gene. Trimming removed 0 bases at V and 0 bases at J, with 9 bases between. This CDR3 contains 16 residues. From germline, CDR1 is SGHTA and CDR2 FQGNSA. The CDR3 loop reads CASSLASRVSGNTIYF. The CDR3 DNA follows: TGTGCCAGCAGCTTAGCGAGCCGGGTCTCTGGAAACACCATATATTTT.